The present T cell receptor (beta chain) was sequenced within a study of early T cells in non-severe SARS-CoV-2 infection. Study-level points and caveats: Missing private and CD4 specificities, VDJdb matching favored anti-spike CD8 responses.

The CDR3 is made up of 15 amino acids. Trimming took off 3 bases at V and 4 bases at J, with 13 bases between the two ends. The table lists this clonotype with a few counts. Its antigen is not known. cDNA molecules, individually, were tagged with unique molecular identifiers. TCRdb recomputed calls from the 5' RACE reads with MiXCR, one row per CDR3 protein. The sample has tens of thousands of distinct CDR3 sequences; 15% are singletons. The gene calls are TRBV12-3 or TRBV12-4 and TRBJ1-5; no clear D. The clonotype originates from an adult who was a healthcare worker with PCR-confirmed SARS-CoV-2 infection or an uninfected control (not recorded which). Sample: whole blood. The CDR3 region is CASSFMRMENQPQHF. CDR3 sequence (DNA): TGTGCCAGCAGTTTTATGAGGATGGAGAATCAGCCCCAGCATTTT.